These 6 T cell receptor beta chains were sequenced from one sample in a study of control samples from healthy donors and cancer patients. Only in-frame clones appear in the TCRdb table, and some are missing; sequencing was by immunoSEQ multiplex PCR. The data contain roughly 370,000 clones, 80% to 95% of them singletons. The specimen sequenced was PBMCs. All receptors come from a man in his forties or fifties with head and neck cancer.

V and J are TRBV7-6 and TRBJ2-7; 9 bases match TRBD1. Germline loops: CDR1 SGHVS, CDR2 FNYEAQ. After removal of 5 bases from V and 1 base from J, the junction contained 6 bases not matched to a gene. This CDR3 region has 15 residues. DNA of the CDR3: TGTGCCAGCAGCCGGTTACAGGGGGCTTCCTACGAGCAGTACTTC. Its translation: CASSRLQGASYEQYF.

This chain uses TRBV19 with TRBJ2-5, with D possibly matching TRBD1 (7 bases). This CDR3 comprises 13 residues. V lost 5 bases to trimming and J lost 5 bases, with 12 bases between them. Germline CDR1 and CDR2: LNHDA and SQIVND (reference sequence). This chain's CDR3 is CASSWRGRETQYF. The CDR3 region has the DNA TGTGCCAGTAGTTGGAGGGGGCGTGAGACCCAGTACTTC.

The chain is built from TRBV4-3 and TRBJ1-6; maybe TRBD1 (6 bases). Per germline, CDR1 LGHNA and CDR2 YSLEER. V lost 3 bases, J lost 4 bases, and 10 bases lay in between. The CDR3 is 15 amino acids. Here the CDR3 DNA reads TGCGCCAGCAGCCATTGGACAGATTATAATTCACCCCTCCACTTT. As protein: CASSHWTDYNSPLHF.

J is TRBJ1-6 and V is TRBV7-2; D is undetermined. The germline V gene has CDR1 SGHTA and CDR2 FQGNSA. Trimming removed 2 bases from V and 6 bases from J, with 11 bases in between. The CDR3 runs to 15 residues. Here the CDR3 reads CASSLYPTFNSPLHF. The CDR3 nucleotides are TGTGCCAGCAGCTTATACCCAACGTTTAATTCACCCCTCCACTTT.

CDR3 amino acids: CASSQEDSLALRNTEAFF. CDR3 bases: TGTGCCAGCAGCCAAGAAGATAGTCTAGCCCTAAGGAACACTGAAGCTTTCTTT. The chain couples TRBV3-1 (or the pseudogene TRBV3-2) to TRBJ1-1; no clear D. CDR1 is LGHDT and CDR2 is YNNKEL in the germline V gene (reference sequence). The CDR3 is 18 amino acids. Trimming took 0 bases from V and 1 from J, leaving 18 bases between them.

The CDR3 spells CASSSTGFSYEQYF. In DNA form, the CDR3 reads TGCGCCAGCAGCTCGACAGGATTCTCCTACGAGCAGTACTTC. The gene calls are TRBV5-1 and TRBJ2-7; weak D call: TRBD1 (6 bases). Germline-derived CDR1 and CDR2 are SGHRS and YFSETQ. The CDR3 totals 14 residues. The ends were cut back, 3 bases at V and 0 bases at J, with 10 bases in the middle.